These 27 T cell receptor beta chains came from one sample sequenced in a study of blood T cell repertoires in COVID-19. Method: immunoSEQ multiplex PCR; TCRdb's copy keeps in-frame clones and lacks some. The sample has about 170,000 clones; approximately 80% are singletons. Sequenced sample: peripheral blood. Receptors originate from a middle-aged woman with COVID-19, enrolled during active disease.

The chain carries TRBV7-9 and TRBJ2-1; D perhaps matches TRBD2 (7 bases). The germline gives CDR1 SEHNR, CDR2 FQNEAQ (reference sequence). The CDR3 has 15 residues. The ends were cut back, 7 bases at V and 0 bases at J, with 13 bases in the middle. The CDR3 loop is CASTGEGGSYNEQFF. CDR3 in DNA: TGTGCCAGCACAGGGGAGGGTGGCTCCTACAATGAGCAGTTCTTC.

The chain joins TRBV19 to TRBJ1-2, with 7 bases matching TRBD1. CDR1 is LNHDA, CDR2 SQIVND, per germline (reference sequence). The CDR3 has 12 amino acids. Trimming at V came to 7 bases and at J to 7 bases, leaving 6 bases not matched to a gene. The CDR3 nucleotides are TGTGCCAGTACGACAGGGTCAAGTGGCTACACCTTC. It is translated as CASTTGSSGYTF.

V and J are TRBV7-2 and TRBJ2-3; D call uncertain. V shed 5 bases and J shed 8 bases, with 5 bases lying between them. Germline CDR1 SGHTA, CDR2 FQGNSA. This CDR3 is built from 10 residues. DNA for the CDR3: TGTGCCAGCAGCGGTAGTACGCAGTATTTT. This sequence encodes CASSGSTQYF. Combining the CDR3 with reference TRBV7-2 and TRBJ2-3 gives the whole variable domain GAGVSQSPSNKVTEKGKDVELRCDPISGHTALYWYRQSLGQGLEFLIYFQGNSAPDKSGLPSDRFSAERTGGSVSTLTIQRTQQEDSAVYLCASSGSTQYFGPGTRLTVL.

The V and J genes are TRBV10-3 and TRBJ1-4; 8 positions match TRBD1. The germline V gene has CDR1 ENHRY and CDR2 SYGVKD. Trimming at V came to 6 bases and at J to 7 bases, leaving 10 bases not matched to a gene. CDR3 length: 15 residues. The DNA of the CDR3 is TGTGCCATCAGCCCAACAGGACAGGGTGGTGAAAAACTGTTTTTT. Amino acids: CAISPTGQGGEKLFF.

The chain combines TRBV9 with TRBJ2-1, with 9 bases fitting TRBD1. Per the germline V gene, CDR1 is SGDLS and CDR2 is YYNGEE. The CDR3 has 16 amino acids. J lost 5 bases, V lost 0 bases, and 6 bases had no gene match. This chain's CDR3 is CASSVVGTGPNNEQFF. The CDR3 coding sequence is TGTGCCAGCAGCGTAGTGGGGACAGGGCCTAACAATGAGCAGTTCTTC.

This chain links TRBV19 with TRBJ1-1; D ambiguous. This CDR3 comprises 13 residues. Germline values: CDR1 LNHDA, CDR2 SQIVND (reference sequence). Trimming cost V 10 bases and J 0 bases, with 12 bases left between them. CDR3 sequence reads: CATAQMLNTEAFF. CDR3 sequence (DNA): TGTGCCACCGCACAGATGCTGAACACTGAAGCTTTCTTT.

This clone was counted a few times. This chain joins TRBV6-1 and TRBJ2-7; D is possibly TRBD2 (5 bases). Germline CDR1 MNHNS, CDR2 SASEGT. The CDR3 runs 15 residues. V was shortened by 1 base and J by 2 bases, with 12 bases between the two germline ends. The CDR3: CASSEGAEPPYEQYF. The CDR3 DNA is TGTGCCAGCAGTGAAGGAGCGGAGCCTCCCTACGAGCAGTACTTC.

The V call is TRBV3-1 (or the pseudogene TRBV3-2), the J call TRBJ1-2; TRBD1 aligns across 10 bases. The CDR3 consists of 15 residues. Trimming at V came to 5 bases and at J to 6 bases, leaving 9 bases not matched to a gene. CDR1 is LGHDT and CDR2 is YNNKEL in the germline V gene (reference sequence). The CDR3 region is CASSYTRTGGDGYTF. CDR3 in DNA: TGTGCCAGCAGCTACACTCGGACAGGGGGTGATGGCTACACCTTC.

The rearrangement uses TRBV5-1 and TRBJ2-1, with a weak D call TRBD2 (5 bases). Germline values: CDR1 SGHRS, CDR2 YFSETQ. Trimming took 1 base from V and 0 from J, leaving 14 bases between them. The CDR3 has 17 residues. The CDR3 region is CASSLFGGSSSYNEQFF. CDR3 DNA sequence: TGCGCCAGCAGCTTGTTCGGCGGGTCAAGCTCCTACAATGAGCAGTTCTTC.

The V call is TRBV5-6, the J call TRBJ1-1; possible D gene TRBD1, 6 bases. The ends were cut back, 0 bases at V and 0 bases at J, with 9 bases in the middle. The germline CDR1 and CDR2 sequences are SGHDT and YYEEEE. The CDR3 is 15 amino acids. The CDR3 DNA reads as TGTGCCAGCAGCTTGGTTGGGGGCTTGAACACTGAAGCTTTCTTT. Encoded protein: CASSLVGGLNTEAFF.

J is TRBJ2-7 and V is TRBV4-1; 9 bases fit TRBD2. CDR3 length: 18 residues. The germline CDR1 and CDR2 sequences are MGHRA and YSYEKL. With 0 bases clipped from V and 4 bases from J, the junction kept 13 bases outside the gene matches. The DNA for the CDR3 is TGCGCCAGCAGCCAAGATCCGGGGGCTAGCGGGGCCGGGTACGAGCAGTACTTC. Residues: CASSQDPGASGAGYEQYF.

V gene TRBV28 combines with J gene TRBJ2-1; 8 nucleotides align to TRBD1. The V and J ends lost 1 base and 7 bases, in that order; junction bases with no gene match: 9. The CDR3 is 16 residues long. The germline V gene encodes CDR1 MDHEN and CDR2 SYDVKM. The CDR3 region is CASSLSHRTGRNEQFF. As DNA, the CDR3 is TGTGCCAGCAGTTTATCCCACCGGACAGGGAGGAATGAGCAGTTCTTC.

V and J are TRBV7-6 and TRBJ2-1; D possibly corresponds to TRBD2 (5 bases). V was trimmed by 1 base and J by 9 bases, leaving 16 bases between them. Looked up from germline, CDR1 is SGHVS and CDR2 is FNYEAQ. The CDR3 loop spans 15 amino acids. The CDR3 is CASSLGVGVLGEQFF. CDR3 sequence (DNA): TGTGCCAGCAGCTTAGGAGTCGGGGTATTGGGTGAGCAGTTCTTC.

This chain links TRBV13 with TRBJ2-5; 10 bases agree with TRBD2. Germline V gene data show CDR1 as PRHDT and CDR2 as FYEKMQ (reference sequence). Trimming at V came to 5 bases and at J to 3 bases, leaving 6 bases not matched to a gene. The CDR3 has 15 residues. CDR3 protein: CASSPGLAAEETQYF. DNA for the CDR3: TGTGCCAGCAGCCCCGGACTAGCGGCTGAAGAGACCCAGTACTTC.

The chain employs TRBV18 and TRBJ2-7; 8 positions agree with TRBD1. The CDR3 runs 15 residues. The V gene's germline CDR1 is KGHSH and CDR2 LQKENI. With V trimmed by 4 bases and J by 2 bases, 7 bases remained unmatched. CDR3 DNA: TGTGCCAGCTCACTCCAGACAGGGGCGACCTACGAGCAGTACTTC. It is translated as CASSLQTGATYEQYF.

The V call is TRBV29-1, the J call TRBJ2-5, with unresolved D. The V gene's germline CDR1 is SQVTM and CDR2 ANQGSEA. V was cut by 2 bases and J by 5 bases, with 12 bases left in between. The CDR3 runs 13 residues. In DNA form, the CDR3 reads TGCAGCGTTGAAAAGCCTCCCGTTGAGACCCAGTACTTC. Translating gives CSVEKPPVETQYF.

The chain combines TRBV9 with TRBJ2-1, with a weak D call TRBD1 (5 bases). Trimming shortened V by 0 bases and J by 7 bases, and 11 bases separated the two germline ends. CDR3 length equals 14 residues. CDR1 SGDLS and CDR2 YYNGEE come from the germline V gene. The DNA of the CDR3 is TGTGCCAGCAGCGTAGTTACAGGCCTTAATGAGCAGTTCTTC. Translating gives CASSVVTGLNEQFF.

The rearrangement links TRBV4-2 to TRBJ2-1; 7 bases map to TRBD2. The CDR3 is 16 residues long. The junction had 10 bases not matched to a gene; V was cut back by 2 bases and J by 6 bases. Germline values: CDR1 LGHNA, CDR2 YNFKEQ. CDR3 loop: CASSQFRGGIGNEQFF. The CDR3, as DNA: TGTGCCAGCAGCCAATTCCGCGGGGGAATAGGCAATGAGCAGTTCTTC.

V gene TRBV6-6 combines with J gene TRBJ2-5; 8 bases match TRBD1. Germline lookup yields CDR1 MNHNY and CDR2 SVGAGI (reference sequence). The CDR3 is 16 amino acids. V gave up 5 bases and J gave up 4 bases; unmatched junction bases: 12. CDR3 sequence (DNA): TGTGCCAGCAGTCGATCACAGGGGGACGGGGCAGAGACCCAGTACTTC. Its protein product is CASSRSQGDGAETQYF.

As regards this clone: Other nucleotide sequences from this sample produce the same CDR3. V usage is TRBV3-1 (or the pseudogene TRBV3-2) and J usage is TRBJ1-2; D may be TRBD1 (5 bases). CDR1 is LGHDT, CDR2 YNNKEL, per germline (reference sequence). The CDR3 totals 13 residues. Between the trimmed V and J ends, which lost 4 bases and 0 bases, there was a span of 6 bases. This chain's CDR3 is CASSRTTNYGYTF. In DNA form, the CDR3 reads TGTGCCAGCAGCCGGACAACTAACTATGGCTACACCTTC.

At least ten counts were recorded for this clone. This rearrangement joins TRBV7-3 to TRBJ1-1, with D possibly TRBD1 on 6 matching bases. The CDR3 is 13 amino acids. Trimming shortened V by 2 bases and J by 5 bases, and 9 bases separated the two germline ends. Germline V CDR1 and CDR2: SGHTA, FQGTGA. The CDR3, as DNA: TGTGCCAGCAGCTTATATCAGGGGACTGAAGCTTTCTTT. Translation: CASSLYQGTEAFF.

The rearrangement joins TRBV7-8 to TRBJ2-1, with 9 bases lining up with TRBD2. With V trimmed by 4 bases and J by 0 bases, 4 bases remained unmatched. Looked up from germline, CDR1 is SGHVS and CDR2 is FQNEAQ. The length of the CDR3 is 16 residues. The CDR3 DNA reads TGTGCCAGCAGCTGGCTAGCGGGGAGCTCCTACAATGAGCAGTTCTTC. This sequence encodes CASSWLAGSSYNEQFF.

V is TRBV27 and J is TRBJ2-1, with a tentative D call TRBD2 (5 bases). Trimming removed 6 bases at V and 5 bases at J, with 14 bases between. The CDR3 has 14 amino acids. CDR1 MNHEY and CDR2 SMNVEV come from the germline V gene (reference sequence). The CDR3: CASSDGLAHNEQFF. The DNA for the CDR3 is TGTGCCAGCAGCGACGGGCTAGCCCACAATGAGCAGTTCTTC.

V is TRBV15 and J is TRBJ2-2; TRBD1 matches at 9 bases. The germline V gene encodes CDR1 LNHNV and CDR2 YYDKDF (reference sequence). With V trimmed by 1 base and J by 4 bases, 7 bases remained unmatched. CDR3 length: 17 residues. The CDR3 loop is CATSRGRTGVATGELFF. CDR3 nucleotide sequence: TGTGCCACCAGCAGAGGGCGGACAGGGGTTGCCACCGGGGAGCTGTTTTTT.

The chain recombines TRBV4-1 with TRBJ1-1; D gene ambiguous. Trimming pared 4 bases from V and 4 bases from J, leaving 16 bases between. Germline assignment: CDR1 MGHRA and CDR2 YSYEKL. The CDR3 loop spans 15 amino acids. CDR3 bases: TGCGCCAGCAGCCTGAATCGAGAGGGAGCCACTGAAGCTTTCTTT. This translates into CASSLNREGATEAFF.

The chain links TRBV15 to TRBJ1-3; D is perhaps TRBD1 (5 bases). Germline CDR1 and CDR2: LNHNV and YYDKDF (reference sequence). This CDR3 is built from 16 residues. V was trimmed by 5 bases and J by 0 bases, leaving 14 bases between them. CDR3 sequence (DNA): TGTGCCACCAGCGGGGGGAGGAGGTCCTCTGGAAACACCATATATTTT. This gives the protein CATSGGRRSSGNTIYF.

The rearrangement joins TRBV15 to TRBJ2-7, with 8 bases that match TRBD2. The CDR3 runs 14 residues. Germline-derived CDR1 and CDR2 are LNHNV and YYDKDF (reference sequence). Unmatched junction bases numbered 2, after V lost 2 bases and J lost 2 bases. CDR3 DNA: TGTGCCACCAGCAGACCGGGACTAGCCTACGAGCAGTACTTC. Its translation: CATSRPGLAYEQYF.